These 14 T cell receptor beta chains share one sample of origin, sequenced in a study of T cell repertoires and HLA-DP antigens. Data came from immunoSEQ multiplex PCR; TCRdb stores just in-frame clones and leaves some out. The profile shows about 73,000 clones, just under 80% of them singletons. Antigens for these TCRs are unknown. Sequenced sample: CD4+ T cells from PBMCs. The receptors were sampled from a man in his 60s in good health and CMV-seronegative.

The chain joins TRBV30 to TRBJ2-1, with D hard to call. Trimming took off 2 bases at V and 4 bases at J, with 9 bases between the two ends. Germline-derived CDR1 and CDR2 are GTSNPN and SVGIG (reference sequence). The CDR3 length is 13 residues. CDR3 in DNA: TGTGCCTGGAGTCCCCTAACTTACAATGAGCAGTTCTTC. Translation gives CAWSPLTYNEQFF.

The J gene is TRBJ1-4, the V gene TRBV7-9; TRBD1 matches 9 bases. CDR1 SEHNR and CDR2 FQNEAQ come from the germline V gene (reference sequence). The CDR3 spans 14 residues. V gave up 5 bases and J gave up 8 bases; unmatched junction bases: 6. The CDR3: CASSRDRAQEKLFF. Written as DNA, the CDR3 is TGTGCCAGCAGCCGGGACAGGGCGCAAGAAAAACTGTTTTTT.

The chain recombines TRBV4-3 with TRBJ1-6; D is unresolved. CDR1 LGHNA and CDR2 YSLEER come from the germline V gene. The CDR3 consists of 16 residues. V shed 2 bases and J shed 3 bases, with 11 bases lying between them. The CDR3 sequence is CASSQFYVRYNSPLHF. The CDR3 DNA follows: TGCGCCAGCAGCCAATTTTACGTACGCTATAATTCACCCCTCCACTTT.

There are a few counts of this clone. The rearrangement links TRBV6-6 to TRBJ2-7; 7 bases fit TRBD1. The CDR3 runs to 14 residues. CDR1 and CDR2 from the germline V gene are MNHNY and SVGAGI (reference sequence). The junction had 9 bases not matched to a gene; V was cut back by 5 bases and J by 5 bases. CDR3 protein: CASSLTGVRNEQYF. The CDR3 DNA reads TGTGCCAGCAGTCTCACAGGGGTGAGGAACGAGCAGTACTTC.

A few counts support this clone. The chain recombines TRBV7-9 with TRBJ2-5; D gene unclear. The CDR3 is 14 amino acids. Trimming stripped 5 bases from V and 2 bases from J, with 12 bases between. The V gene's germline CDR1 is SEHNR and CDR2 FQNEAQ (reference sequence). CDR3 region: CASSATREQETQYF. DNA of the CDR3: TGTGCCAGCAGCGCGACTCGAGAACAAGAGACCCAGTACTTC.

The V gene is TRBV5-4, the J gene TRBJ1-1; possibly TRBD1 for D (5 bases). The CDR3 sequence is 13 residues long. V was pared by 3 bases and J by 7 bases, with 13 bases between. Germline lookup yields CDR1 SGHNT and CDR2 YYREEE (reference sequence). DNA for the CDR3: TGTGCCAGCAGCTCGGGACCTCGAGATGAAGCTTTCTTT. This translates into CASSSGPRDEAFF. Supplemented by reference TRBV5-4 and TRBJ1-1, the full variable domain reads ETGVTQSPTHLIKTRGQQVTLRCSSQSGHNTVSWYQQALGQGPQFIFQYYREEENGRGNFPPRFSGLQFPNYSSELNVNALELDDSALYLCASSSGPRDEAFFGQGTRLTVV.

This clone occurred once. The rearrangement joins TRBV21-1 to TRBJ1-5. TRBV21-1 is a recognized pseudogene. This CDR3 contains 16 residues. In nucleotides, the CDR3 is TGTGCCAGCAGCAAAGAAACGACGGGCAGCAATCAGCCCCAGCATTTT. Translation gives CASSKETTGSNQPQHF.

The chain has TRBV5-6 and TRBJ2-5, with 11 bases that match TRBD2. CDR1 and CDR2 (germline): SGHDT, YYEEEE. The CDR3 runs 16 residues. The trim removed 1 base at V and 5 bases at J, leaving 7 bases unmatched. CDR3 nucleotides: TGTGCCAGCAGCTTGATTAGCGGGGGGGCCCAGGAGACCCAGTACTTC. This gives the protein CASSLISGGAQETQYF.

This chain uses TRBV4-1 with TRBJ2-7, with 11 bases lining up with TRBD1. Germline V lookup: CDR1 MGHRA, CDR2 YSYEKL. After removal of 4 bases from V and 4 bases from J, the junction contained 9 bases not matched to a gene. This CDR3 has 16 residues. The DNA of the CDR3 is TGCGCCAGCAGCCCGACAGGGACAGGGGGGAAATACGAGCAGTACTTC. This sequence encodes CASSPTGTGGKYEQYF.

The rearrangement joins TRBV19 to TRBJ1-4; D is possibly TRBD1 (6 bases). The V end was cut by 7 bases, the J end by 3 bases, with 9 bases between. Per germline, CDR1 LNHDA and CDR2 SQIVND (reference sequence). The CDR3 length is 13 residues. CDR3 sequence: CASTGVANEKLFF. CDR3 nucleotide sequence: TGTGCCAGTACAGGGGTGGCTAATGAAAAACTGTTTTTT.

The chain is built from TRBV7-6 and TRBJ2-5, with 7 bases identical to TRBD2. J lost 1 base, V lost 7 bases, and 9 bases had no gene match. Germline CDR1 SGHVS, CDR2 FNYEAQ. This CDR3 spans 15 amino acids. The CDR3 loop is CASKRVAGFQETQYF. CDR3 nucleotide sequence: TGTGCCAGCAAGCGGGTAGCGGGCTTCCAAGAGACCCAGTACTTC.

Remarks on this clone: Other DNA sequences in this specimen translate into the identical CDR3. The V and J genes are TRBV5-1 and TRBJ2-2; 9 bases line up with TRBD1. Trimming at V came to 0 bases and at J to 6 bases, leaving 3 bases not matched to a gene. From germline, CDR1 is SGHRS and CDR2 YFSETQ. The CDR3 is 15 amino acids. In DNA, the CDR3 is TGCGCCAGCAGCTTGGCACAGGGGGCCGCCGGGGAGCTGTTTTTT. The encoded protein is CASSLAQGAAGELFF.

The chain employs TRBV4-1 and TRBJ2-1, with TRBD2 matching 8 bases. This CDR3 is 16 amino acids long. With V trimmed by 3 bases and J by 3 bases, 7 bases remained unmatched. Germline V gives CDR1 MGHRA, CDR2 YSYEKL. DNA of the CDR3: TGCGCCAGCAGCCACTCCACTAGCGGAGTCTACAATGAGCAGTTCTTC. Translation: CASSHSTSGVYNEQFF.

This clone was seen a few times. This rearrangement joins TRBV7-2 to TRBJ2-3, with TRBD2 matching over 11 bases. This CDR3 has 16 residues. Per germline, CDR1 SGHTA and CDR2 FQGNSA. After removal of 2 bases from V and 0 bases from J, the junction contained 1 base not matched to a gene. CDR3 loop: CASSLLAGGSTDTQYF. The DNA of the CDR3 is TGTGCCAGCAGCTTACTAGCGGGGGGTAGCACAGATACGCAGTATTTT.